This passage covers 26 T cell receptor beta chains from one sample sequenced in a study of tumor-infiltrating lymphocytes in primary liver carcinoma. Constant-region priming of about 520 ng total RNA yielded TCR beta cDNA. ARM-PCR was slightly modified, and three nested multiplex PCR rounds with it gave rise to the TCR beta libraries. Investigators reported that the first two PCR rounds, at 10 cycles each, used TRBV1-TRBV30 forward primers with a C-beta reverse primer. TCRdb re-called the multiplex PCR reads through MiXCR, storing one row per CDR3 protein. The profile shows about 320,000 distinct CDR3 sequences, 58% of them singletons. Unsorted whole blood served as the source of blood RNA, and germline DNA was extracted as well. The sequenced sample was peripheral blood. The receptors stem from a woman under 40 with primary liver carcinoma and hepatitis B virus infection.

Concerning this clonotype itself: Compared with germline, one end of the junction differs, possibly owing to a read error. CDR3 protein: CVSSPTPQSEKLFF. CDR3 sequence (DNA): TGCGTCAGCAGCCCGACGCCCCAGTCAGAAAAACTGTTTTTT. This sequence joins TRBV4-1 and TRBJ1-4; D is uncertain. The CDR3 is made up of 14 amino acids. Germline lookup yields CDR1 MGHRA and CDR2 YSYEKL.

This clonotype was counted a few times. The rearrangement joins TRBV21-1 to TRBJ2-7; the DNA was not compared with TRBD1, the D call given in the table. TRBV21-1 is a pseudogene locus. This CDR3 region has 16 residues. In nucleotides, the CDR3 is TGTGCCAGCAGCATGGGTGAGGGACAGGGCTCCTACGAGCAGTACTTC. Translation: CASSMGEGQGSYEQYF.

In this sample, this clonotype turned up a few times. The chain couples TRBV10-2 to TRBJ2-2, with D hard to call. There are 10 residues in the CDR3. Trimming took 4 bases from V and 8 from J, leaving 2 bases between them. Germline lookup yields CDR1 WSHSY and CDR2 SAAADI. The CDR3 region is CASSAGELFF. The CDR3 DNA reads TGCGCCAGCAGTGCGGGGGAGCTGTTTTTT.

The chain uses TRBV6-5 and TRBJ1-1; no clear D. Germline loops: CDR1 MNHEY, CDR2 SVGAGI. Trimming took off 2 bases at V and 12 bases at J, with 16 bases between the two ends. This CDR3 contains 13 residues. The DNA for the CDR3 is TGTGCCAGCAGTTACCCTGGTCCTCGGGAGACTTTCTTT. It specifies CASSYPGPRETFF.

The V call is TRBV14, the J call TRBJ2-3, with a possible D match to TRBD2 (6 bases). The CDR3 sequence is 17 residues long. Per the germline V gene, CDR1 is SGHDN and CDR2 is FVKESK. V was pared by 4 bases and J by 1 base, with 18 bases between. DNA for the CDR3: TGTGCCAGCAGCCCGCGGACGAGAAGGGAGGGCACAGATACGCAGTATTTT. This codes for CASSPRTRREGTDTQYF.

The rearrangement joins TRBV19 to TRBJ2-7; D possibly corresponds to TRBD1 (6 bases). This CDR3 region has 14 residues. Germline CDR1 reads LNHDA; CDR2 reads SQIVND (reference sequence). The germline V and J ends were trimmed by 8 bases and 6 bases, with 20 bases remaining between them. DNA for the CDR3: TGTGCCAGTTCATTGTGTGGGGGCGCGGTCGAGCAGTACTTC. Translating it yields CASSLCGGAVEQYF. Full variable domain (missing parts from reference TRBV19 and TRBJ2-7): DGGITQSPKYLFRKEGQNVTLSCEQNLNHDAMYWYRQDPGQGLRLIYYSQIVNDFQKGDIAEGYSVSREKKESFPLTVTSAQKNPTAFYLCASSLCGGAVEQYFGPGTRLTVT.

About this clonotype itself: This may be a read error: a much more frequent sequence differs by one nucleotide. The chain combines TRBV30 with TRBJ2-1; 7 positions agree with TRBD1. The CDR3 consists of 16 residues. Germline CDR1 is GTSNPN and CDR2 is SVGIG (reference sequence). The CDR3 protein is CVWSVRTGVSYNEQFF. CDR3 nucleotides: TGTGTCTGGAGTGTGAGAACAGGGGTCTCCTACAATGAGCAGTTCTTC.

This clonotype was seen a handful of times. This chain uses TRBV6-1 with TRBJ1-5; no firm D call. Looked up from germline, CDR1 is MNHNS and CDR2 is SASEGT. The V end lost 6 bases, the J end lost 0 bases, and 12 bases lay between the germline ends. CDR3 size: 15 residues. The CDR3 bases are TGTGCCAGCAGAGGGCCGATTAATAGCAATCAGCCCCAGCATTTT. This codes for CASRGPINSNQPQHF.

The gene calls are TRBV5-1 and TRBJ2-2; a possible D gene is TRBD1 (5 bases). Deletions cut 5 bases from V and 3 bases from J, with 11 bases between. The CDR3 runs to 14 residues. Germline assignment: CDR1 SGHRS and CDR2 YFSETQ. The CDR3 DNA follows: TGCGCCAGCAGTGTCCAGGGCCACACCGGGGAGCTGTTTTTT. It codes for CASSVQGHTGELFF.

This chain uses TRBV12-3 or TRBV12-4 with TRBJ2-2, with 14 bases identical to TRBD2. V lost 6 bases to trimming and J lost 5 bases; unmatched junction nucleotides: 5. The CDR3 spans 16 residues. The CDR3 reads CASRGRLAGGTGELFF. In DNA, the CDR3 is TGTGCCAGCAGGGGGAGACTAGCGGGAGGGACCGGGGAGCTGTTTTTT.

CDR3 coding DNA: TGTGCCAGCATCGCCCCGGGGTCTTCTGCCTACGAGCAGTACTTC. This gives the protein CASIAPGSSAYEQYF. The rearrangement uses TRBV7-9 and TRBJ2-7; D may be TRBD2 (5 bases). Germline CDR1 and CDR2: SEHNR and FQNEAQ (reference sequence). The CDR3 sequence is 15 residues long. V gave up 7 bases and J gave up 2 bases, with 18 bases separating them.

With respect to this clonotype: The CDR3 does not end in the conserved phenylalanine or tryptophan, so this is likely a read error. The chain couples TRBV29-1 to TRBJ1-1; D is undetermined. Germline CDR1 reads SQVTM; CDR2 reads ANQGSEA. The CDR3 loop spans 13 amino acids. CDR3 DNA: TGCAGTGTTGTAACTCAACTGAACACTGAAGCTTTCCTT. Translated, it gives CSVVTQLNTEAFL.

Concerning this clonotype: One end of the junction does not line up with germline, which may come from a read error. The chain joins TRBV7-8 to TRBJ2-5; the D gene is possibly TRBD1 (6 bases). The germline gives CDR1 SGHVS, CDR2 FQNEAQ. The CDR3 length is 14 residues. The CDR3 here is CASSLVPGAETQNF. Here the CDR3 DNA reads TGTGCCAGCAGCTTAGTCCCAGGGGCAGAGACCCAGAACTTC.

As concerns this clonotype: This may be a read error, as it is one base from a much larger clone. This chain connects TRBV7-8 to TRBJ1-2; D ambiguous. V shed 0 bases and J shed 1 base, with 3 bases lying between them. The CDR3 is 13 amino acids. Germline V gene lookup returns CDR1 SGHVS and CDR2 FQNEAQ. CDR3 bases: TGTGCCAGCAGCTTAGCTGTTAACTATGGCTACACCTTC. This encodes CASSLAVNYGYTF.

This chain connects TRBV6-6 to TRBJ2-7; D unclear. With 5 bases removed from V and 5 bases from J, the gap between germline ends came to 7 bases. The CDR3 loop spans 11 amino acids. Germline CDR1 and CDR2: MNHNY and SVGAGI (reference sequence). The CDR3 loop is CASSHTHEQYF. As DNA, the CDR3 is TGTGCCAGCAGTCACACCCACGAGCAGTACTTC.

Of note for this clonotype: The germline gene is not matched at one end of the junction; a read error may be the cause. The chain couples TRBV6-2 or TRBV6-3 to TRBJ1-5; possible D gene TRBD1, 5 bases. Germline V gives CDR1 MNHEY, CDR2 SVGEGT. This CDR3 region has 14 residues. CDR3 sequence reads: CASGYLGAHQPQQF. In DNA form, the CDR3 reads TGTGCCAGCGGTTACCTAGGGGCTCATCAGCCCCAGCAGTTT.

This clonotype was seen ten or more times. The V gene is TRBV11-2, the J gene TRBJ2-7; D unresolved. The CDR3 runs 13 residues. Trimming took off 2 bases at V and 9 bases at J, with 14 bases between the two ends. Germline values: CDR1 SGHAT, CDR2 FQNNGV. CDR3 loop: CASSLSGDYGQYF. CDR3 bases: TGTGCCAGCAGCTTAAGTGGGGATTATGGGCAGTACTTC.

Many counts were recorded for this clonotype. The chain couples TRBV11-3 to TRBJ2-3, with D hard to call. The CDR3 extends over 14 amino acids. The germline gives CDR1 SGHNT, CDR2 YENEEA. V lost 6 bases to trimming and J lost 0 bases, with 10 bases between them. The CDR3 DNA is TGTGCCAGCAGTCAAATCCCCAGCACAGATACGCAGTATTTT. It is translated as CASSQIPSTDTQYF.

The rearrangement uses TRBV6-2 or TRBV6-3 and TRBJ1-5; the D is unclear. The CDR3 extends over 15 amino acids. Germline lookup yields CDR1 MNHEY and CDR2 SVGEGT. The V gene lost 4 bases and the J gene lost 3 bases, with 13 bases spanning the gap. The CDR3 reads CASSFYSRNNQPQHF. In DNA, the CDR3 is TGTGCCAGCAGTTTTTACAGCCGAAACAATCAGCCCCAGCATTTT.

Notes on this clonotype: The germline gene is not matched at one end of the junction; a read error may be the cause. J is TRBJ2-5 and V is TRBV6-1; 9 bases fit TRBD2. Germline V gene data show CDR1 as MNHNS and CDR2 as SASEGT. CDR3 size: 14 residues. The CDR3 nucleotides are TGTGCCAGCAAACTTAGCGGGAGACGGGAGACCCGGTACTTC. This translates into CASKLSGRRETRYF.

Points on this clonotype: The junction does not match germline at one end; this may be a read error. The V and J genes are TRBV7-9 and TRBJ2-7, with D maybe TRBD2 (5 bases). Germline CDR1 is SEHNR and CDR2 is FQNEAQ (reference sequence). The length of the CDR3 is 12 residues. This CDR3 reads CVSGVLSYEQYF. CDR3 sequence (DNA): TGTGTCAGCGGAGTGCTGTCCTACGAGCAGTACTTC.

About this clonotype itself: A junction end diverges from the germline sequence, so it may reflect a read error. V and J are TRBV11-2 and TRBJ2-3; D uncertain. The CDR3 contains 17 residues. CDR1 is SGHAT and CDR2 is FQNNGV in the germline V gene. This chain's CDR3 is CASSLSSGVTRTNTQYF. The CDR3 DNA reads as TGTGCCAGCAGCTTATCCTCTGGCGTCACCCGCACAAATACGCAGTATTTT. Using reference TRBV11-2 and TRBJ2-3 for the parts outside the CDR3, the full variable domain is EAGVAQSPRYKIIEKRQSVAFWCNPISGHATLYWYQQILGQGPKLLIQFQNNGVVDDSQLPKDRFSAERLKGVDSTLKIQPAKLEDSAVYLCASSLSSGVTRTNTQYFGPGTRLTVL.

The J gene is TRBJ2-7, the V gene TRBV29-1, with a tentative D call TRBD2 (6 bases). The V and J ends lost 3 bases and 2 bases respectively, with 11 bases between them. Looked up from germline, CDR1 is SQVTM and CDR2 is ANQGSEA. This CDR3 comprises 13 residues. Here the CDR3 reads CSVEGEVTYEQYF. As DNA, the CDR3 is TGCAGCGTTGAGGGGGAGGTTACCTACGAGCAGTACTTC.

On this clonotype itself: Germline is not matched at one junction end, which may reflect a read error. The chain employs TRBV4-1 and TRBJ2-7; 10 nucleotides match TRBD2. CDR3 length: 16 amino acids. Germline V lookup: CDR1 MGHRA, CDR2 YSYEKL. This CDR3 is CVSSQVLAGASHEQYF. The CDR3 nucleotides read TGCGTCAGCAGCCAAGTTCTAGCGGGGGCCTCCCACGAGCAGTACTTC.

As concerns this clonotype: At one end, the junction sequence differs from germline, possibly due to a read error. The rearrangement joins TRBV6-6 to TRBJ2-1; TRBD1 aligns across 8 bases. Germline V gene data show CDR1 as MNHNY and CDR2 as SVGAGI (reference sequence). This CDR3 is built from 13 residues. CDR3 nucleotide sequence: TGTGCCAACAGTGGGACAGGTTACAATGAGCAGTTCTTC. Its protein is CANSGTGYNEQFF.

Regarding this clonotype: An end of the junction does not agree with germline; a read error may underlie this. The CDR3, as DNA: TGTGCTAGCAGCCTGTCCGGGACATCCTCCTACGAGCGGTACTTC. Translation: CASSLSGTSSYERYF. The chain carries TRBV11-1 and TRBJ2-7, with D possibly TRBD1 on 6 matching bases. From germline, CDR1 is SGHAT and CDR2 FQDESV (reference sequence). This CDR3 contains 15 residues.